These 18 T cell receptor beta chains originate from one sample sequenced in a study of glioma-infiltrating T cells. Amplification of TCR alpha and beta CDR3 regions from RNA used iRepertoire nested multiplex PCR. From the multiplex PCR reads, TCRdb called clonotypes with MiXCR, one entry per CDR3 protein. The table lists around 190,000 distinct CDR3 sequences, about 47% of them singletons. Sequencing was performed on glioma tissue, nonneoplastic brain tissue, or PBMCs (not recorded which). Receptor source: a human donor with low-grade glioma or glioblastoma, undergoing nonglioma brain surgery, or in good health (not recorded which).

This clonotype showed up many times. The chain joins TRBV6-6 to TRBJ2-1, with 11 bases lining up with TRBD1. V shed 0 bases, J shed 5 bases, and the junction held 9 bases outside the gene matches. The CDR3 extends over 18 amino acids. CDR1 and CDR2 (germline): MNHNY, SVGAGI (reference sequence). CDR3 region: CASSYSGLGQGVNNEQFF. The CDR3 DNA reads TGTGCCAGCAGTTACTCGGGTTTGGGACAGGGGGTAAACAATGAGCAGTTCTTC.

The chain couples TRBV5-1 to TRBJ2-3, with 16 bases fitting TRBD2. With 1 base clipped from V and 5 bases from J, the junction kept 10 bases outside the gene matches. The germline gives CDR1 SGHRS, CDR2 YFSETQ. The length of the CDR3 is 19 residues. CDR3 sequence reads: CASSLNGPGLAGGEDTQYF. The CDR3 DNA reads as TGCGCCAGCAGCTTGAATGGTCCGGGACTAGCGGGAGGGGAAGATACGCAGTATTTT.

This chain connects TRBV7-2 to TRBJ1-2, with TRBD1 identical over 7 bases. This CDR3 spans 16 amino acids. After removal of 5 bases from V and 4 bases from J, the junction contained 13 bases not matched to a gene. CDR1 is SGHTA, CDR2 FQGNSA, per germline. In DNA form, the CDR3 reads TGTGCCAGCAGCCAAGGGACAGCCCGGGAGGGCTATGGCTACACCTTC. Translating gives CASSQGTAREGYGYTF.

Of note for this clonotype: Germline and junction disagree at one end, which may indicate a read error. This sequence joins TRBV12-3 or TRBV12-4 and TRBJ2-1; 7 nucleotides agree with TRBD2. The CDR3 consists of 17 residues. In DNA form, the CDR3 reads TGTGCCAGCAGCCGTACGGGGAGGGGCTTCGGTTACAATCAGCAGTTCTTC. Amino acid sequence: CASSRTGRGFGYNQQFF.

As concerns this clonotype: At one boundary the junction diverges from the germline segment, which might be a read error. The rearrangement joins TRBV6-6 to TRBJ2-2; D is possibly TRBD1 (5 bases). The CDR3 is 16 residues long. Germline V lookup: CDR1 MNHNY, CDR2 SVGAGI (reference sequence). In DNA, the CDR3 is TGTGCCAGCAGTCATCGGACACAAATGAACACCGTGGAGCTGTTTTTT. This sequence encodes CASSHRTQMNTVELFF.

Concerning this clonotype: A much larger clone sits a single nucleotide away, making a read error possible. Because the CDR3's place on the DNA is in doubt, the DNA is left out and the CDR3 is given as listed by TCRdb. This chain links TRBV25-1 with TRBJ1-2; whether TRBD1, the table's D call, matches the DNA was not checked. The CDR3 spans 18 amino acids, including both terminal residues. Germline CDR1 and CDR2: MGHDK and SYGVNS. CDR3: CASSEFFGDGTENYGCTF.

As to this clonotype: A much larger clone differs from this one at a single base, so this may be a read error. This chain uses TRBV4-3 with TRBJ2-7; 8 nucleotides line up with TRBD1. This CDR3 is built from 16 residues. Germline assignment: CDR1 LGHNA and CDR2 YSLEER. CDR3 DNA sequence: TGCGCCATCAGCCAAGAGTTACAGGGGGTACCCTACGAGCAGTACTTC. Amino acid sequence: CAISQELQGVPYEQYF.

This clonotype turned up a few times. The chain recombines TRBV5-4 with TRBJ2-7; TRBD1 is a possible D gene (5 bases). V gave up 0 bases and J gave up 4 bases, with 14 bases separating them. The CDR3 extends over 15 amino acids. Germline V gene lookup returns CDR1 SGHNT and CDR2 YYREEE (reference sequence). The CDR3: CASSLGTSIGYEQYF. The CDR3 DNA reads TGTGCCAGCAGCTTGGGGACATCAATAGGGTACGAGCAGTACTTC.

About this clonotype itself: This may be a read error, as it is one base from a much larger clone. V and J are TRBV6-1 and TRBJ2-5; D is possibly TRBD1 (6 bases). Germline values: CDR1 MNHNS, CDR2 SASEGT. The length of the CDR3 is 16 residues. Trimming shortened V by 7 bases and J by 5 bases, and 23 bases separated the two germline ends. The CDR3 loop is CASIQGHGAWKETQYF. In DNA form, the CDR3 reads TGTGCCAGCATCCAGGGACATGGGGCTTGGAAGGAGACCCAGTACTTC.

This clonotype has a count of ten or more. The chain links TRBV20-1 to TRBJ1-4, with a tentative D call TRBD1 (5 bases). The CDR3 covers 13 residues. Germline CDR1 DFQATT, CDR2 SNEGSKA (reference sequence). The germline V and J ends were trimmed by 6 bases and 8 bases, with 16 bases remaining between them. The CDR3 DNA is TGCAGTGCCCGGGACCTCCTTGAGGAAAAACTGTTTTTT. This encodes CSARDLLEEKLFF.

The chain recombines TRBV20-1 with TRBJ1-1, with D unclear. The germline gives CDR1 DFQATT, CDR2 SNEGSKA (reference sequence). CDR3 length: 12 residues. The CDR3 protein is CSEVIGNTEAFF. In nucleotides, the CDR3 is TGCAGCGAAGTAATAGGGAACACTGAAGCTTTCTTT.

As to this clonotype: The junction differs from germline at one of its ends, possibly a read error. J is TRBJ2-1 and V is TRBV15, with D perhaps TRBD1 (5 bases). The V gene's germline CDR1 is LNHNV and CDR2 YYDKDF (reference sequence). The CDR3 has 15 amino acids. The CDR3 reads CATRPRQSSYNEQFF. The CDR3 nucleotides are TGTGCAACCAGACCTCGACAGAGCTCCTACAATGAGCAGTTCTTC. The whole variable domain, remainder taken from reference TRBV15 and TRBJ2-1, is DAMVIQNPRYQVTQFGKPVTLSCSQTLNHNVMYWYQQKSSQAPKLLFHYYDKDFNNEADTPDNFQSRRPNTSFCFLDIRSPGLGDTAMYLCATRPRQSSYNEQFFGPGTRLTVL.

This clonotype was seen only once. A much larger clone sits a single nucleotide away, making a read error possible. The CDR3 carries no conserved terminal phenylalanine or tryptophan, so it likely arises from a read error. The chain uses TRBV5-6 and TRBJ2-1, with no clear D. The CDR3 length is 13 residues. V dropped 2 bases and J dropped 6 bases, with 9 bases sitting between them. From germline, CDR1 is SGHDT and CDR2 YYEEEE. Written as DNA, the CDR3 is TGTGCCAGCAGCTTAGGTAGGAGCAATGAGCAGTTCTTA. Translation gives CASSLGRSNEQFL.

Worth noting for this clonotype: A read error may explain this, as a much larger clone is one base away. This rearrangement joins TRBV28 to TRBJ2-5; TRBD2 is a possible D gene (6 bases). Per germline, CDR1 MDHEN and CDR2 SYDVKM. The CDR3 totals 14 residues. CDR3 DNA sequence: TGTGCCAGAAGTTTATCGGGAGTCCAAGAGACCCAGTACTTC. Its protein is CARSLSGVQETQYF. The variable domain in full, with the rest retrieved from reference TRBV28 and TRBJ2-5, is DVKVTQSSRYLVKRTGEKVFLECVQDMDHENMFWYRQDPGLGLRLIYFSYDVKMKEKGDIPEGYSVSREKKERFSLILESASTNQTSMYLCARSLSGVQETQYFGPGTRLLVL.

This clonotype was counted at least ten times. The chain combines TRBV6-1 with TRBJ2-7, with a weak D call TRBD1 (5 bases). The germline CDR1 and CDR2 sequences are MNHNS and SASEGT. V lost 6 bases and J lost 0, with 12 bases in between. The CDR3 is 14 residues long. The CDR3 is CASRTGRNSYEQYF. CDR3 DNA: TGTGCCAGCAGAACAGGTCGGAACTCCTACGAGCAGTACTTC.

The table lists this clonotype with a few counts. J is TRBJ2-1 and V is TRBV5-8, with D perhaps matching TRBD1 or TRBD2 (5 bases each). The V end was cut by 0 bases, the J end by 6 bases, with 16 bases between. This CDR3 contains 16 residues. Looked up from germline, CDR1 is SGHTS and CDR2 is YDEGEE. The CDR3 here is CASSLAGLGPGNEQFF. The CDR3 DNA follows: TGTGCCAGCAGCTTGGCCGGATTGGGACCCGGCAATGAGCAGTTCTTC.

A word on this clonotype: Since a much larger clone is just one base distant, this may be a read error. This chain uses TRBV7-9 with TRBJ1-1; the D is unclear. The CDR3 extends over 14 amino acids. Trimming shortened V by 5 bases and J by 0 bases, and 10 bases separated the two germline ends. Germline CDR1 SEHNR, CDR2 FQNEAQ (reference sequence). The CDR3 nucleotides are TGTGCCAGCAGCCTTCGAAAGCTGAACACTGAAGCTTTCTTT. Protein product: CASSLRKLNTEAFF.

Only a few counts were recorded for this clonotype. The gene calls are TRBV6-1 and TRBJ2-7, with TRBD2 matching over 13 bases. The ends lost 5 bases at V and 4 bases at J; junction bases unmatched: 5. This CDR3 has 15 residues. Germline lookup yields CDR1 MNHNS and CDR2 SASEGT. CDR3 loop: CASSLLAGGLYEQYF. CDR3 sequence (DNA): TGTGCCAGCAGTCTACTAGCGGGAGGGTTATACGAGCAGTACTTC.